In this sample, the clone carrying this TCR beta chain turned up a few times. Its antigen is not known. A second PCR of about 7 to 12 cycles used a sample-barcoded 5' primer and a J-beta primer mix. Sequencing yielded, for each sample, at least 3 million paired-end reads carrying CDR3. TCRdb called the 5' RACE reads again in MiXCR, with one record for every CDR3 protein. The repertoire holds about 1.6 million distinct CDR3 sequences, around 35% seen once, with around 10% in the top ten. The sample originates from a study of blood T cells in healthy people across ages. Study-wide findings and caveats: The study regarded diversity estimates from one million T cells as underestimates.

The clonotype was recovered from a woman in her thirties in good health. Sequenced: blood.

The CDR3 protein is CASSLSLRGLMDTDTQYF. In nucleotides, the CDR3 is TGTGCCAGCAGCTTAAGTCTACGGGGGTTGATGGACACAGATACGCAGTATTTT. The rearrangement joins TRBV7-2 to TRBJ2-3; perhaps TRBD2 as D (6 bases). The CDR3 consists of 18 residues. CDR1 and CDR2 from the germline V gene are SGHTA and FQGNSA. Trimming cost V 2 bases and J 2 bases, with 20 bases left between them.